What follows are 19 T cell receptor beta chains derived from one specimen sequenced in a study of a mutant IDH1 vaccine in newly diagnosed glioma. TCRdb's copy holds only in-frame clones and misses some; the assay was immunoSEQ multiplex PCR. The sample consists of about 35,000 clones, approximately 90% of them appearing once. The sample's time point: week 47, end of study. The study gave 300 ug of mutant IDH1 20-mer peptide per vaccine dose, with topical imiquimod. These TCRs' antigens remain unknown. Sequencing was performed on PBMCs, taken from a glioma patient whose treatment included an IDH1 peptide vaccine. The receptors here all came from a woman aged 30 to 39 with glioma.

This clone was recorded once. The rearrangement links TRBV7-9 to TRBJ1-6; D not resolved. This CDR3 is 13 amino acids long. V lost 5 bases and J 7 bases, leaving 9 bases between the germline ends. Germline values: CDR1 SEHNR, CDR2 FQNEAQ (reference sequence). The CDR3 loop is CASSRPGNSPLHF. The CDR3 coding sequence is TGTGCCAGCAGCCGTCCGGGGAATTCACCCCTCCACTTT.

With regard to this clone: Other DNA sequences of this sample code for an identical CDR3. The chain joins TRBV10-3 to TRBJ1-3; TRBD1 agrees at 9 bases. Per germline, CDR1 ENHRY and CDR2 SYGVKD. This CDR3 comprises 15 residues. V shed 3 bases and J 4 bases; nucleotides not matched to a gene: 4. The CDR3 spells CAISDTGGSGNTIYF. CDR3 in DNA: TGTGCCATCAGTGATACAGGGGGCTCCGGAAACACCATATATTTT.

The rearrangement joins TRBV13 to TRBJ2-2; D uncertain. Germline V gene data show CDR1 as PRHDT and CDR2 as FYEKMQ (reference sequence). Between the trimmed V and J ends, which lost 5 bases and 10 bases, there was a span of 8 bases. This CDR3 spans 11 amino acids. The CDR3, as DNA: TGTGCCAGCAGCCGCAACCTGGAGCTGTTTTTT. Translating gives CASSRNLELFF.

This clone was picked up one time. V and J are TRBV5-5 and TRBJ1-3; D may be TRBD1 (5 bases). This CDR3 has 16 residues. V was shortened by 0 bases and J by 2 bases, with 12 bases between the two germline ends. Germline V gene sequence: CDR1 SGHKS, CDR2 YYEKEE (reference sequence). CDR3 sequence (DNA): TGTGCCAGCAGCTTGGGTGTCGGGGGGACTGGAAACACCATATATTTT. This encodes CASSLGVGGTGNTIYF.

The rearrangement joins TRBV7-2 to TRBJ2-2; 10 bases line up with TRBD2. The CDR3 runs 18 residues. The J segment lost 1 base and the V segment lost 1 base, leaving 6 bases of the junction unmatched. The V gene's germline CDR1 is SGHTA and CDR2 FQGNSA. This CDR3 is CASSLDGSGGLNTGELFF. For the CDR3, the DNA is TGTGCCAGCAGCTTAGATGGTAGCGGGGGGCTGAACACCGGGGAGCTGTTTTTT.

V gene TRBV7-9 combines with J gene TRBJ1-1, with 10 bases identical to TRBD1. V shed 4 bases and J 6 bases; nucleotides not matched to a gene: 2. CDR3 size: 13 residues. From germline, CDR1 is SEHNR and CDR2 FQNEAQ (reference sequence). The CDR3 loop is CASSSGTGAEAFF. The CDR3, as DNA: TGTGCCAGCAGCTCTGGGACAGGGGCTGAAGCTTTCTTT. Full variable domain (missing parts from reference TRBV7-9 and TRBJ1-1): DTGVSQNPRHKITKRGQNVTFRCDPISEHNRLYWYRQTLGQGPEFLTYFQNEAQLEKSRLLSDRFSAERPKGSFSTLEIQRTEQGDSAMYLCASSSGTGAEAFFGQGTRLTVV.

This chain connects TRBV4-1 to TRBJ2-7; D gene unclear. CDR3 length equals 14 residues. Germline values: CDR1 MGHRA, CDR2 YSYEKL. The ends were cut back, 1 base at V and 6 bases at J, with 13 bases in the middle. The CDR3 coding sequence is TGCGCCAGCAGCCAAGGTGTGTCCCTCGGCGAGCAGTACTTC. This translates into CASSQGVSLGEQYF.

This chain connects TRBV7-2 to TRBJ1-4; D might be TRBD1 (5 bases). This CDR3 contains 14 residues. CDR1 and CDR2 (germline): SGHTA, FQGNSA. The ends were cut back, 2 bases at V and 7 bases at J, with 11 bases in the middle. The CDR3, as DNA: TGTGCCAGCAGCTTATATCAGGGCGTTGAAAAACTGTTTTTT. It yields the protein CASSLYQGVEKLFF.

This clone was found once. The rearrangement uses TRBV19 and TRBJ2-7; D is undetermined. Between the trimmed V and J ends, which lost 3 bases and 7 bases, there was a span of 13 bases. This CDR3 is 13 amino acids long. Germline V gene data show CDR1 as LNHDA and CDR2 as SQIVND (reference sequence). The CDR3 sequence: CASSIGPSTEQYF. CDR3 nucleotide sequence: TGTGCCAGTAGTATCGGCCCGTCTACGGAGCAGTACTTC.

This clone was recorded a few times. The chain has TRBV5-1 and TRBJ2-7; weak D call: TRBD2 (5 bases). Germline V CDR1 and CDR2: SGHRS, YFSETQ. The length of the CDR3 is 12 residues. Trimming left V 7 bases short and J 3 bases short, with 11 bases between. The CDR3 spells CASADGVYEQYF. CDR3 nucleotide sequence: TGCGCCAGCGCCGACGGGGTCTACGAGCAGTACTTC. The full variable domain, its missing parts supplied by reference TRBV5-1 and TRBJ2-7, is KAGVTQTPRYLIKTRGQQVTLSCSPISGHRSVSWYQQTPGQGLQFLFEYFSETQRNKGNFPGRFSGRQFSNSRSEMNVSTLELGDSALYLCASADGVYEQYFGPGTRLTVT.

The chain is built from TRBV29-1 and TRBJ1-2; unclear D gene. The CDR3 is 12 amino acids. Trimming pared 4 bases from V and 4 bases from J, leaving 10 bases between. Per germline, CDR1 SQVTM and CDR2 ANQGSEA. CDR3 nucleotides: TGCAGCGTTGCGGCTTGGACCTATGGCTACACCTTC. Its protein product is CSVAAWTYGYTF.

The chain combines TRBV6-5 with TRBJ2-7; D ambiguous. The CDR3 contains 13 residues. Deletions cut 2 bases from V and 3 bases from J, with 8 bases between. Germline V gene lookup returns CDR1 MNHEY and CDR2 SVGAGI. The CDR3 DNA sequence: TGTGCCAGCAGTTACGGAAACCACTACGAGCAGTACTTC. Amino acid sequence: CASSYGNHYEQYF.

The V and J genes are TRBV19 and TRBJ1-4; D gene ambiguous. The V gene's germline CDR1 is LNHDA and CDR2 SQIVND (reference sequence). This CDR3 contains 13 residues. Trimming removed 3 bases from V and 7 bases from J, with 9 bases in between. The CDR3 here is CASSITSFEKLFF. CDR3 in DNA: TGTGCCAGTAGTATCACAAGCTTTGAAAAACTGTTTTTT. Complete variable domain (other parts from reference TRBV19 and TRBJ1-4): DGGITQSPKYLFRKEGQNVTLSCEQNLNHDAMYWYRQDPGQGLRLIYYSQIVNDFQKGDIAEGYSVSREKKESFPLTVTSAQKNPTAFYLCASSITSFEKLFFGSGTQLSVL.

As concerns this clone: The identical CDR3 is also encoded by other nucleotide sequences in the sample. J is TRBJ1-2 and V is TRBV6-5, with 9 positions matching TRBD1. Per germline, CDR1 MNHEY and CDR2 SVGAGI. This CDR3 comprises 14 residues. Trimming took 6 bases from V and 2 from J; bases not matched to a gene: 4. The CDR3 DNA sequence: TGTGCCAGCAGCTCGGGACAGGGAAACTATGGCTACACCTTC. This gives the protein CASSSGQGNYGYTF.

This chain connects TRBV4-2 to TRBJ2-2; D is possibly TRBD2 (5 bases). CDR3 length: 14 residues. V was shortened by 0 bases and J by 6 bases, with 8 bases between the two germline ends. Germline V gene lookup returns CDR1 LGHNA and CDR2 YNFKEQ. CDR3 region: CASSQDGGPGELFF. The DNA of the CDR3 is TGTGCCAGCAGCCAAGATGGAGGCCCCGGGGAGCTGTTTTTT.

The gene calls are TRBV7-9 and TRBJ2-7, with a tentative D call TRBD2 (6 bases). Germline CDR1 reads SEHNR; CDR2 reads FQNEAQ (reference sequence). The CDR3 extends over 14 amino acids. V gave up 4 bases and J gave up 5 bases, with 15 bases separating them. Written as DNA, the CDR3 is TGTGCCAGCAGCTCCCGCGGAGGGAAGGACGAGCAGTACTTC. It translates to CASSSRGGKDEQYF.

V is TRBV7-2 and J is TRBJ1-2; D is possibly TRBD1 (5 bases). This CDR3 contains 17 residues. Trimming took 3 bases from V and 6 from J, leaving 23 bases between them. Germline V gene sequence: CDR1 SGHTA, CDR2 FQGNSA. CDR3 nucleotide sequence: TGTGCCAGCAGCTTGGCCTACCGGGACCATCCTGGGAATGGCTACACCTTC. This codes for CASSLAYRDHPGNGYTF.

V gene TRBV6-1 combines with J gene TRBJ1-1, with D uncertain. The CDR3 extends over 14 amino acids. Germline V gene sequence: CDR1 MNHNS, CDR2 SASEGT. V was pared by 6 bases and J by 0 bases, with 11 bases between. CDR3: CASREGPVNTEAFF. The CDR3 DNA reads TGTGCCAGCAGAGAGGGCCCAGTGAACACTGAAGCTTTCTTT.

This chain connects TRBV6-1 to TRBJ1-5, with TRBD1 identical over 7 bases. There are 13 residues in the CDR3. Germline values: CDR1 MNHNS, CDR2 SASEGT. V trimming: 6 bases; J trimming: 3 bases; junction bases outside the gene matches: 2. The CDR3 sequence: CASRGGPNQPQHF. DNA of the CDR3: TGTGCCAGCAGAGGGGGCCCCAATCAGCCCCAGCATTTT.